This T cell receptor beta chain was captured by sequencing in a study of blood T cell repertoires in COVID-19. V lost 8 bases to trimming and J lost 13 bases, with 24 bases between them. From germline, CDR1 is LNHDA and CDR2 SQIVND (reference sequence). The CDR3 runs to 15 residues. This table comes from immunoSEQ multiplex PCR, and its TCRdb copy is limited to in-frame clones, with some not included. The sample includes approximately 190,000 clones, under 85% seen only once; the top ten take about 6.5%. The receptor was isolated from a woman aged 35 to 49 with acute or convalescent COVID-19. The sample was peripheral blood. V and J are TRBV19 and TRBJ1-6; unclear D gene. The CDR3 is CASAETRDARIPLHF. DNA of the CDR3: TGTGCCAGTGCGGAAACACGCGATGCCCGAATTCCCCTCCACTTT.